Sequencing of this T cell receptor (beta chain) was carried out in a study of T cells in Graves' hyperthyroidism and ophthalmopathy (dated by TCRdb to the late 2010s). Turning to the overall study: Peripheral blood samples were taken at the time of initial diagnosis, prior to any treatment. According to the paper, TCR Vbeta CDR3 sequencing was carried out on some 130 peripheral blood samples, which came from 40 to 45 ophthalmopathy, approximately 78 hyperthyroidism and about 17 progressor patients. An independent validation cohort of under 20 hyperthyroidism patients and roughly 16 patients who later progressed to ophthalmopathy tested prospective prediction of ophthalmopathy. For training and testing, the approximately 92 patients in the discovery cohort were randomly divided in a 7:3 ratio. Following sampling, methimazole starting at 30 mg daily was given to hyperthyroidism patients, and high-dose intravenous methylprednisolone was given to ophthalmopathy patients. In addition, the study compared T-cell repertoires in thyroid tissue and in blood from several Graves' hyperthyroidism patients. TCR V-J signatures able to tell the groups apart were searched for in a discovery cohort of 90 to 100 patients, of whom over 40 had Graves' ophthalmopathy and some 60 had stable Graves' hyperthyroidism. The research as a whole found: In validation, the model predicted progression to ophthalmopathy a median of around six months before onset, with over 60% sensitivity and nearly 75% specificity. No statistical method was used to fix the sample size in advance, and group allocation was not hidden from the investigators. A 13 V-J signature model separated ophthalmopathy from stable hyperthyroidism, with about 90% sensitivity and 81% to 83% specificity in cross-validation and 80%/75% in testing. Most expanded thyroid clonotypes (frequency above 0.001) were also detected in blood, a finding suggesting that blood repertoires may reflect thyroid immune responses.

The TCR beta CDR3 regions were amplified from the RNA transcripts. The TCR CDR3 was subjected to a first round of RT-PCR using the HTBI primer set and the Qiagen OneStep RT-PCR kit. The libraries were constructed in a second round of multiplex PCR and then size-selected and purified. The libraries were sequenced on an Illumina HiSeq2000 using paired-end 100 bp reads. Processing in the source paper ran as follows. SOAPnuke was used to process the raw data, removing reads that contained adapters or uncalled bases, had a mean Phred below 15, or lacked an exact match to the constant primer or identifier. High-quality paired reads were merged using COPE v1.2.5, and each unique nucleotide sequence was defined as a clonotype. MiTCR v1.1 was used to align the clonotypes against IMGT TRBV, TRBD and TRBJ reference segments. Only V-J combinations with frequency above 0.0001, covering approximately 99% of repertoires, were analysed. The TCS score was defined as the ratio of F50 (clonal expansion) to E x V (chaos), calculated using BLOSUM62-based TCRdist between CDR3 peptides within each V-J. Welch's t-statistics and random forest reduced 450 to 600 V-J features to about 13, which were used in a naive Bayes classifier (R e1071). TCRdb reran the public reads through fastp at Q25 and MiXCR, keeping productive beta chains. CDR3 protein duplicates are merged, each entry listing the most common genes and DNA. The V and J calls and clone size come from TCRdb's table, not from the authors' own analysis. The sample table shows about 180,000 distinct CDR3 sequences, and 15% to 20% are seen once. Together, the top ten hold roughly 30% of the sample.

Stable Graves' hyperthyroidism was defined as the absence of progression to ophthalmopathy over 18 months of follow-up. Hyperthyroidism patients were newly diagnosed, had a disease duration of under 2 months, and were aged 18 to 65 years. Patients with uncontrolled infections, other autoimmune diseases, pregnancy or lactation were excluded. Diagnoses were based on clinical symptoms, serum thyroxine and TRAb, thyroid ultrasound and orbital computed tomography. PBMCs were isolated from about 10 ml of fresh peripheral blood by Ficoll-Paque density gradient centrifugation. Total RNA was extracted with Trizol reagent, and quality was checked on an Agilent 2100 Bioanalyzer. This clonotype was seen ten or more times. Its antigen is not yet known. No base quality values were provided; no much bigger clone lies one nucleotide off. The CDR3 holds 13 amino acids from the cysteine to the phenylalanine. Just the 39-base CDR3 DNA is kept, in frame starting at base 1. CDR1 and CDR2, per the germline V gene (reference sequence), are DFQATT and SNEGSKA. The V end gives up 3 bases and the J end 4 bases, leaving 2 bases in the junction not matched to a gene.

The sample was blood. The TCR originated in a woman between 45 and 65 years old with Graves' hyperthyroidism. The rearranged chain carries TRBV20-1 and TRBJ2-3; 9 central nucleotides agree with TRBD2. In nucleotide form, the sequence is TGCAGTGCTAGGGCGGGGGGGCCAGATACGCAGTATTTT. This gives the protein CSARAGGPDTQYF.